These 13 T cell receptor beta chains were sequenced from one sample in a study of CD8 T cells in ankylosing spondylitis (dated by TCRdb to the late 2010s). What the research found in general, with its limitations: A TCR beta motif made up of several highly homologous amino acid variants appeared to be characteristic of blood from ankylosing spondylitis patients.

These receptors lack a known antigen. Library generation was performed with 5' RACE. The instrument was an Illumina HiSeq 2500. TCRdb reprocessing: public reads trimmed at Q25 with fastp, clones called with MiXCR, in-frame beta chains kept. Each entry merges the rows of one CDR3 protein and shows their most common DNA and genes. This sample lists approximately 500,000 distinct CDR3 sequences; roughly an eighth were detected once. The ten largest make up nearly 7% of the sample. Input material: blood, either unsorted or a sorted T cell fraction (not recorded which). The receptors were sampled from a male donor with ankylosing spondylitis.

This clonotype was seen at least ten times. V and J are TRBV5-1 and TRBJ2-3; no firm D call. The CDR3 totals 12 residues. Trimming took off 0 bases at V and 5 bases at J, with 4 bases between the two ends. The germline V gene has CDR1 SGHRS and CDR2 YFSETQ. The CDR3 is CASSLVEDTQYF. The CDR3 nucleotides read TGCGCCAGCAGCTTGGTGGAAGATACGCAGTATTTT.

This clonotype was found a few times. The genes are TRBV7-2 and TRBJ2-1; no clear D. The CDR3 has 16 residues. Germline V gene data show CDR1 as SGHTA and CDR2 as FQGNSA. Trimming took off 5 bases at V and 5 bases at J, with 19 bases between the two ends. The CDR3 region has the DNA TGTGCCAGCAGCAAACACCGGGTCCCCTTGAACAATGAGCAGTTCTTC. This gives the protein CASSKHRVPLNNEQFF.

This clonotype was picked up a small number of times. The chain links TRBV7-9 to TRBJ2-1; the D is unclear. CDR3 length: 12 amino acids. Trimming pared 4 bases from V and 9 bases from J, leaving 10 bases between. In germline, CDR1 is SEHNR, CDR2 FQNEAQ (reference sequence). The CDR3, as DNA: TGTGCCAGCAGCTATAGCCTAGGTGAGCAGTTCTTC. This translates into CASSYSLGEQFF.

This clonotype was detected a few times. The CDR3 reads CASSLWQSTDTQYF. CDR3 nucleotide sequence: TGTGCCAGCAGCTTGTGGCAGAGCACAGATACGCAGTATTTT. The chain joins TRBV5-5 to TRBJ2-3; D is unresolved. CDR3 size: 14 residues. V was shortened by 1 base and J by 0 bases, with 6 bases between the two germline ends. Germline V gene lookup returns CDR1 SGHKS and CDR2 YYEKEE (reference sequence).

This clonotype was seen more than once but under ten times. This sequence joins TRBV10-3 and TRBJ1-1, with 7 positions matching TRBD1. Germline V gene lookup returns CDR1 ENHRY and CDR2 SYGVKD. The trim removed 3 bases at V and 2 bases at J, leaving 6 bases unmatched. The CDR3 extends over 15 amino acids. The CDR3: CAISDRGQRNTEAFF. DNA for the CDR3: TGTGCCATCAGTGACCGGGGACAGCGAAACACTGAAGCTTTCTTT.

This clonotype was observed a few times. This chain uses TRBV12-2 with TRBJ2-7. TRBV12-2 represents a pseudogene. The CDR3 is 13 residues long. CDR3 sequence reads: CASRLVQLYEQYV. In DNA form, the CDR3 reads TGTGCAAGTCGCTTAGTACAGCTTTACGAGCAGTACGTC.

This sequence joins TRBV12-3 or TRBV12-4 and TRBJ2-7; possible D gene TRBD2, 7 bases. The V end lost 5 bases, the J end lost 4 bases, and 18 bases lay between the germline ends. This CDR3 has 15 residues. CDR3 coding DNA: TGTGCCAGCAGTGCCCCAGGGGCGGGAGAGTACGAGCAGTACTTC. Translated, it gives CASSAPGAGEYEQYF.

This clonotype was observed a few times. The chain employs TRBV6-1 and TRBJ2-6; TRBD1 matches 8 bases. Trimming removed 5 bases from V and 0 bases from J; junction bases left unmatched: 6. The CDR3 consists of 17 residues. Germline-derived CDR1 and CDR2 are MNHNS and SASEGT. The DNA for the CDR3 is TGTGCCAGCAGTCCCGGAACAGGGGGCTCTGGGGCCAACGTCCTGACTTTC. It yields the protein CASSPGTGGSGANVLTF.

This clonotype showed up many times. This chain joins TRBV5-1 and TRBJ2-1, with D tentatively TRBD2 (5 bases). Trimming pared 4 bases from V and 0 bases from J, leaving 14 bases between. From germline, CDR1 is SGHRS and CDR2 YFSETQ. The CDR3 sequence is 16 residues long. The CDR3 protein is CASSSPKAVSYNEQFF. The CDR3 bases are TGCGCCAGCAGCAGCCCAAAAGCGGTCTCCTACAATGAGCAGTTCTTC.

This clonotype was recorded a few times. The CDR3 spells CAISDSSGRNYNEQFF. CDR3 nucleotides: TGTGCCATCAGTGATTCCAGCGGGAGGAACTACAATGAGCAGTTCTTC. The V and J genes are TRBV10-3 and TRBJ2-1; 9 nucleotides agree with TRBD2. The germline V gene has CDR1 ENHRY and CDR2 SYGVKD. This CDR3 has 16 residues. Germline trimming cut 3 bases from V and 3 bases from J; bases unmatched to any gene: 6.

The sample holds many counts of this clonotype. This chain connects TRBV2 to TRBJ2-3; unclear D gene. Germline CDR1 is SNHLY and CDR2 is FYNNEI. The CDR3 runs 15 residues. Deletions cut 6 bases from V and 4 bases from J, with 17 bases between. The CDR3 sequence: CASRFTTLSSDTQYF. CDR3 nucleotides: TGTGCCAGCAGATTTACGACGCTGTCGTCAGATACGCAGTATTTT.

This clonotype has only a few counts. This chain joins TRBV3-1 and TRBJ2-7; 8 bases map to TRBD2. CDR1 and CDR2 (germline): LGHDT, YNNKEL (reference sequence). Trimming took 3 bases from V and 2 from J; bases not matched to a gene: 3. This CDR3 has 14 residues. CDR3 loop: CASSHSGSTYEQYV. As DNA, the CDR3 is TGTGCCAGCAGCCACAGCGGGAGTACCTACGAGCAGTACGTC.

The chain links TRBV7-9 to TRBJ2-3, with 9 bases matching TRBD2. The germline gives CDR1 SEHNR, CDR2 FQNEAQ (reference sequence). The CDR3 is made up of 15 amino acids. Trimming at V came to 5 bases and at J to 5 bases, leaving 8 bases not matched to a gene. The CDR3 spells CASSLLAGVIDTQYF. In nucleotides, the CDR3 is TGTGCCAGCAGCCTATTAGCGGGAGTGATAGATACGCAGTATTTT. The variable domain in full, with the rest retrieved from reference TRBV7-9 and TRBJ2-3, is DTGVSQNPRHKITKRGQNVTFRCDPISEHNRLYWYRQTLGQGPEFLTYFQNEAQLEKSRLLSDRFSAERPKGSFSTLEIQRTEQGDSAMYLCASSLLAGVIDTQYFGPGTRLTVL.